The rows below give T cell receptor beta chains drawn from one sample of a study of blood T cell repertoires in COVID-19. Sequencing used immunoSEQ multiplex PCR; TCRdb keeps in-frame clones, though not all of them. Found here are about 210,000 clones, around four fifths of them singletons; the top ten hold 0.8% to 0.95%. What was sequenced was peripheral blood. All receptors come from a man aged 60 to 75 with COVID-19, enrolled during active disease. CDR3s include the opening cysteine and the closing phenylalanine or tryptophan. The D gene is left open where the match is weak. A clone size is listed for some rows: how often the clone was seen (once, few, many), or a class if it is expanded.

D gene,V gene,J gene,clone size,CDR3 protein,CDR3 DNA
TRBD1,TRBV19,TRBJ1-5,-,CASSSTRTGPQPQHF,TGTGCCAGTAGTTCAACCCGGACAGGTCCTCAGCCCCAGCATTTT
-,TRBV5-1,TRBJ1-1,-,CASSLGGDPPLAFF,TGCGCCAGCAGCTTAGGCGGGGATCCCCCTTTAGCTTTCTTT
TRBD1,TRBV5-1,TRBJ2-6,-,CASSLVGQGVSYGANVLTF,TGCGCCAGCAGCTTGGTGGGACAGGGGGTTTCGTATGGGGCCAACGTCCTGACTTTC
TRBD2,TRBV4-2,TRBJ2-7,-,CASSQASGQGYEQYF,TGTGCCAGCAGCCAGGCTAGCGGCCAGGGTTACGAGCAGTACTTC
-,TRBV5-1,TRBJ2-4,-,CASSSGENIQYF,TGCGCCAGCAGCTCGGGGGAGAACATTCAGTACTTC
-,TRBV11-3,TRBJ1-1,-,CASSSSGVTEAFF,TGTGCCAGCAGCTCGTCAGGGGTCACTGAAGCTTTCTTT
-,TRBV19,TRBJ1-5,-,CASSIMVGVDQPQHF,TGTGCCAGTAGTATCATGGTCGGAGTTGATCAGCCCCAGCATTTT
-,TRBV30,TRBJ1-1,-,CAWSVLGRGYMNTEAFF,TGTGCCTGGAGTGTACTCGGCAGGGGATACATGAACACTGAAGCTTTCTTT
-,TRBV29-1,TRBJ2-7,-,CSVEVPGLPFYEQYF,TGCAGCGTTGAAGTCCCAGGGTTACCCTTCTACGAGCAGTACTTC
-,TRBV7-9,TRBJ1-4,-,CASSLGLGSLNEKLFF,TGTGCCAGCAGCTTAGGGTTGGGCAGCCTCAATGAAAAACTGTTTTTT
-,TRBV6-2/TRBV6-3,TRBJ2-5,-,CASSYPRQMQETQYF,TGTGCCAGCAGTTACCCACGACAGATGCAAGAGACCCAGTACTTC
-,TRBV12-3/TRBV12-4,TRBJ1-1,few,CASSSLRDTEAFF,TGTGCCAGCAGCTCCCTCAGGGACACTGAAGCTTTCTTT
TRBD1,TRBV19,TRBJ1-2,-,CASSITGTGGSYGYTF,TGTGCCAGTAGTATAACCGGGACAGGGGGCAGCTATGGCTACACCTTC
-,TRBV5-1,TRBJ1-4,-,CASSLGQTGANEKLFF,TGCGCCAGCAGCCTAGGACAGACGGGCGCTAATGAAAAACTGTTTTTT
TRBD1,TRBV28,TRBJ2-4,once,CASSRVPGQGARGDIQYF,TGTGCCAGCAGTAGAGTCCCTGGACAGGGGGCAAGGGGTGACATTCAGTACTTC
-,TRBV6-2/TRBV6-3,TRBJ1-1,-,CASSYRGEDSEAFF,TGTGCCAGCAGTTACCGTGGGGAAGACAGTGAAGCTTTCTTT
-,TRBV2,TRBJ2-6,-,CASSELGGRFGANVLTF,TGTGCCAGCAGTGAATTAGGAGGGCGTTTTGGGGCCAACGTCCTGACTTTC
-,TRBV2,TRBJ2-7,-,CASTRDTTYEQYF,TGTGCCAGCACCCGGGACACTACCTACGAGCAGTACTTC
-,TRBV7-8,TRBJ1-1,-,CASSLGQSRTEAFF,TGTGCCAGCAGCTTGGGGCAGTCACGGACTGAAGCTTTCTTT
-,TRBV27,TRBJ1-6,-,CASSTTEYNSPLHF,TGTGCCAGCAGTACGACAGAATATAATTCACCCCTCCACTTT
TRBD2,TRBV5-1,TRBJ2-1,-,CASSLELAGGVPEQFF,TGCGCCAGCAGCTTGGAGCTAGCGGGAGGAGTCCCTGAGCAGTTCTTC
TRBD2,TRBV10-3,TRBJ2-5,-,CAISLAGGIETQYF,TGTGCCATCAGCCTAGCGGGAGGGATAGAGACCCAGTACTTC
-,TRBV10-3,TRBJ1-4,-,CAISGSAEKLFF,TGTGCCATCAGCGGGAGTGCGGAGAAACTGTTTTTT
-,TRBV28,TRBJ1-1,-,CASSRRRGGGTEAFF,TGTGCCAGCAGCCGACGTAGGGGGGGCGGCACTGAAGCTTTCTTT
TRBD1,TRBV7-9,TRBJ1-5,-,CASSSDRDRQPQHF,TGTGCCAGCAGCTCTGACAGGGATCGGCAGCCCCAGCATTTT
TRBD2,TRBV29-1,TRBJ2-3,-,CSVAGLAGVGDTQYF,TGCAGCGTTGCGGGACTAGCGGGAGTCGGGGATACGCAGTATTTT
-,TRBV7-3,TRBJ2-4,-,CASSFNSKNIQYF,TGTGCCAGCAGCTTTAATTCCAAAAACATTCAGTACTTC
TRBD1,TRBV10-3,TRBJ2-5,-,CAISRGDSRETQYF,TGTGCCATCAGTAGAGGGGACAGCAGGGAGACCCAGTACTTC
-,TRBV6-5,TRBJ1-2,-,CASSSTRGQGGYGYTF,TGTGCCAGCAGTTCTACGAGAGGGCAGGGAGGGTATGGCTACACCTTC
-,TRBV7-9,TRBJ2-1,-,CASSSSAPINEQFF,TGTGCCAGCAGCTCTAGTGCCCCCATCAATGAGCAGTTCTTC
TRBD1,TRBV6-5,TRBJ2-7,-,CASSHRDRSYEQYF,TGTGCCAGCAGTCACCGGGACAGGTCCTACGAGCAGTACTTC
-,TRBV6-1,TRBJ2-1,-,CASSEEKRSSYNEQFF,TGTGCCAGCAGTGAAGAAAAGCGCAGCTCCTACAATGAGCAGTTCTTC
TRBD1,TRBV2,TRBJ1-5,-,CASSGIQGDNQPQHF,TGTGCCAGCAGCGGAATACAGGGGGACAATCAGCCCCAGCATTTT
-,TRBV7-9,TRBJ1-2,-,CASSLVVSDGYTF,TGTGCCAGCAGCTTAGTAGTAAGCGATGGCTACACCTTC
TRBD1,TRBV7-9,TRBJ2-5,-,CASSFRQGAGETQYF,TGTGCCAGCAGCTTCCGACAGGGGGCAGGAGAGACCCAGTACTTC
-,TRBV28,TRBJ1-3,-,CASSLGGLLSGNTIYF,TGTGCCAGCAGTCTAGGAGGGCTCCTCTCTGGAAACACCATATATTTT
TRBD1,TRBV19,TRBJ1-4,few,CASHLDRGNEKLFF,TGTGCCAGTCACTTGGACAGGGGAAATGAAAAACTGTTTTTT
TRBD1,TRBV5-6,TRBJ1-3,-,CASGQGYGNTIYF,TGTGCCAGCGGACAGGGGTATGGAAACACCATATATTTT
-,TRBV27,TRBJ2-7,-,CASSAGGEQYF,TGTGCCAGCAGCGCCGGCGGCGAGCAGTACTTC
-,TRBV7-8,TRBJ2-5,once,CASSLYRVTETQYF,TGTGCCAGCAGCCTCTACAGGGTTACGGAGACCCAGTACTTC
TRBD2,TRBV2,TRBJ2-1,-,CASSPGLPLDEQFF,TGTGCCAGCAGTCCGGGACTACCCCTGGATGAGCAGTTCTTC
TRBD1,TRBV18,TRBJ2-5,few,CASSPGQEETQYF,TGTGCCAGCTCACCGGGACAGGAAGAGACCCAGTACTTC
TRBD1,TRBV29-1,TRBJ2-2,once,CSVETWTGSNTGELFF,TGCAGCGTTGAAACCTGGACAGGGAGTAACACCGGGGAGCTGTTTTTT
-,TRBV12-3/TRBV12-4,TRBJ2-2,-,CASSLKGAGELFF,TGTGCCAGCAGTTTAAAAGGGGCCGGGGAGCTGTTTTTT
-,TRBV6-2/TRBV6-3,TRBJ1-2,-,CASSPGQNYGYTF,TGTGCCAGCAGTCCCGGACAGAACTATGGCTACACCTTC
-,TRBV3-1/TRBV3-2,TRBJ1-5,-,CARGRRGQPQHF,TGTGCCAGGGGGCGCAGGGGTCAGCCCCAGCATTTT